The clone carrying this T cell receptor beta chain was counted a single time. The target antigen is unknown. This record comes from a study of vaccination effects on CD4 cells after COVID-19. After expansion with viral peptide pools in the ViraFEST assay, antigen-specific CD4+ T cells were sequenced. Once cultured for 10 days, the cells underwent separation to obtain CD4+ T cells. Of the BNT162b2 and mRNA-1273 vaccines, participants received two doses of one or the other. Cultures used about 2 million PBMC per well, 9 to 10 IU/ml IL-2 and about 10 ug/ml peptides. This CDR3 contains 10 residues. Germline-derived CDR1 and CDR2 are DFQATT and SNEGSKA (reference sequence). V lost 4 bases, J lost 9 bases, and 9 bases lay in between. TCRdb's table, derived via immunoSEQ multiplex PCR, lists solely in-frame clones and lacks some. The data show tens of thousands of clones, 74% seen once. Study-wide points: Marked contraction was observed in infection-induced and vaccine-induced clones late after vaccination.

The sample consisted of CD4+ T cells from PBMCs cultured with HCoV-229E spike peptides, taken after COVID-19 vaccination. The chain links TRBV20-1 to TRBJ2-5, with D unclear. The clonotype originates from a human donor who received a COVID-19 vaccine. The CDR3 DNA sequence: TGCAGTGCTATGGGGTTCGCCCAGTACTTC. It specifies CSAMGFAQYF.